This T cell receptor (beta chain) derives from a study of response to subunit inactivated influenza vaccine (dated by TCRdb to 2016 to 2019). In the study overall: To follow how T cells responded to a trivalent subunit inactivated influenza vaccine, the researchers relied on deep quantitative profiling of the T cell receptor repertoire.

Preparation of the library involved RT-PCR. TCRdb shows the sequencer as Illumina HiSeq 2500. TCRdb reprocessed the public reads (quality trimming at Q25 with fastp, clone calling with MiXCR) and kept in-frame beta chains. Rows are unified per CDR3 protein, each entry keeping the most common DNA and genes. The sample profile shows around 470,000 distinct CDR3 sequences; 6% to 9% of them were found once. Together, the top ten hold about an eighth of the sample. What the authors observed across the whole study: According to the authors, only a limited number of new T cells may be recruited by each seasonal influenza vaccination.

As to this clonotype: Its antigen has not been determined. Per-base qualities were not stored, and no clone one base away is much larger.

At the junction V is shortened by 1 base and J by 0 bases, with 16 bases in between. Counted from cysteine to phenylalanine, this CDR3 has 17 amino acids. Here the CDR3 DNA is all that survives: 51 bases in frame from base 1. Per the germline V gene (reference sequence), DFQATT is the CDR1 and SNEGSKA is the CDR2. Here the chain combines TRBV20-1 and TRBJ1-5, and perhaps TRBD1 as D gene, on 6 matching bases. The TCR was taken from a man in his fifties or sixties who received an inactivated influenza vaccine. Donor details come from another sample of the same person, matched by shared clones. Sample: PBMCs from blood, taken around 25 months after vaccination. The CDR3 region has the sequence CSARVGNRDYSNQPQHF. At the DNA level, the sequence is TGCAGTGCTAGAGTAGGTAACAGGGACTATAGCAATCAGCCCCAGCATTTT.